This T cell receptor (beta chain) was obtained from a study of T cell responses to AZD1222 COVID-19 vaccine (dated by TCRdb to the early 2020s). Broadly, across the study: TCR sequencing covered 233 trial participants: roughly 200 given two doses of AZD1222 and about 26 given two doses of MenACWY control vaccine. Trial participants were enrolled by age into subgroups of 18-55, 56-69 and 70-plus years, and roughly 150, 30 and 60 TCR-sequenced participants, respectively, were included in these subgroups. Summary of the overall study and its limitations: Reportedly, almost half of the unique spike-specific TCRs recognized epitopes lying outside the regions that are mutated in the B.1.351 and B.1.1.7 variants. Most participants were white British and females outnumbered males, and the authors suggested that clonal diversity may have been underestimated. The 56-69-year group was small, and its depth increase did not reach significance, likely because of low power. Because no day 14 peak-response samples were available, the repertoires could be characterized only after the peak T cell response. The whole spike protein was spanned by vaccine-associated CD4 TCRs, and dominant responses were seen in regions 160-218 and 743-854. Conclusions about previously exposed vaccinees are limited because only five to seven AZD1222 recipients were SARS-CoV-2 seropositive at baseline. After two AZD1222 doses, spike-specific TCR breadth and depth were significantly higher than at day 0 and than in MenACWY recipients.

Regarding this clone: Which antigen it targets is not known. No clone much larger than this one lies a single base away; base qualities are absent.

What the time point label conveys for this sample: about 28 days (+/-7) after the second vaccine dose. AZD1222 recipients whose second dose came at about 4 weeks and those whose second dose came at about 12 weeks were combined into one group, since spike-specific TCR depth and breadth did not differ between the two schedules. Samples from vaccinated people were obtained from the UK trials COV001 and COV002, which included a single-blind randomized controlled phase 2/3 trial of AZD1222 (ChAdOx1 nCoV-19) in healthy adults. For TCRbeta chain sequencing, PBMC samples were collected from trial participants at day 0 and at day 28 after the second dose. The CDR3 regions of human TCRbeta chains were analyzed by immunosequencing. The authors processed their data as follows. Repertoire TCRs were checked for matches against a reference library of SARS-CoV-2-specific TCRs that had been generated using the MIRA antigen-specificity platform. Breadth was defined as the fraction of unique TCRs that were SARS-CoV-2-associated. Depth was defined as the fraction of total T cells that were SARS-CoV-2-associated. Using the MIRA data, each spike-specific TCR was assigned both to the spike region to which the TCR was reactive and to a CD4 or CD8 class. Log10-transformed breadth and depth values were compared by one-way ANOVA with Sidak's multiple comparisons tests. TCRdb's version of the immuneACCESS table is confined to in-frame rearrangements and falls short of the full clone set. An unresolved V gene accounts for under half of the shortfall where checked; the remainder is of unknown origin. For V, J and clone size, that table is used; D and trimming come from the DNA. In this sample the table shows 130,000 or so clones, around 92% of which occur a single time. Approximately 2.1% of the sample rests with the top ten.

The source material was peripheral blood, sampled 28 days after the second AZD1222 dose. This TCR derives from an adult who received the AZD1222 COVID-19 vaccine.

The DNA reads TGTGCCAGCAGCCCACAGTTTTTGGGGCTAGCCGGGGAGCTGTTTTTT. The translation is CASSPQFLGLAGELFF. Recombination joined TRBV7-9 with TRBJ2-2; TRBD1 is possibly the D segment (5 matching bases). From cysteine to phenylalanine, the CDR3 is 16 amino acids long. Just CDR3 DNA is preserved here, 48 bases in frame from base 1. V drops 5 bases and J drops 6 bases, leaving 19 bases in between. CDR1 SEHNR and CDR2 FQNEAQ were looked up in the germline V gene (reference sequence).